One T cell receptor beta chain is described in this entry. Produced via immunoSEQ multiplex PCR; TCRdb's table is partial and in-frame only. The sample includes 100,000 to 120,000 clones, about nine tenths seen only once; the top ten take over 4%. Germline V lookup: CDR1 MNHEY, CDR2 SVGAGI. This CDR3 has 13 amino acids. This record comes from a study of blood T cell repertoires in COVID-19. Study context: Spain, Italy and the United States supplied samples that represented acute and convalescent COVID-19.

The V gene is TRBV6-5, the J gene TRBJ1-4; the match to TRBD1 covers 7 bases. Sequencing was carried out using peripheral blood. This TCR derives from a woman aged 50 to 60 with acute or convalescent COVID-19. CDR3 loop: CATMDRNTGKLFF. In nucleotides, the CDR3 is TGTGCTACTATGGACAGGAACACGGGAAAACTGTTTTTT.